The entry below describes one T cell receptor beta chain. What it binds is unknown. It was with 60 Vbeta and 13 Jbeta primers that the PCR ran. Profiled with immunoSEQ multiplex PCR; TCRdb holds only in-frame clones, not every one. In the table there are approximately 280,000 clones, 80% to 90% of which are singletons. The germline V gene encodes CDR1 SGDLS and CDR2 YYNGEE. Between the trimmed V and J ends, which lost 0 bases and 4 bases, there was a span of 9 bases. There are 14 residues in the CDR3. The entry originates in a study of cytomegalovirus exposure and HLA in healthy donors. Findings of the study overall: Reportedly, HLA-A and HLA-B alleles of most subjects were accurately predicted from TCR beta.

This TCR was recovered from a man aged 40-49 years in good health and CMV-seropositive. The V call is TRBV9, the J call TRBJ2-3; D ambiguous. Sequenced sample: PBMCs. The CDR3, as DNA: TGTGCCAGCAGCGTAGCGCCAGGTGCAGATACGCAGTATTTT. Encoded protein: CASSVAPGADTQYF.